A selection of T cell receptor beta chains follows, all from one sample in a study of T-cell memory formation after mild COVID-19. Each CDR3 protein is one row after TCRdb ran MiXCR on the 5' RACE reads. Of about 320,000 distinct CDR3 sequences listed, around 15% are singletons. Sequencing was carried out using PBMCs or a T cell subset sorted from them (not recorded which). All receptors derive from a man aged 18-30 years who had mild COVID-19 (a few samples of this study predate the infection). Cell type and time point are not known. Both conserved end residues are part of each CDR3. A D gene is named only where the DNA matches it firmly. Expanded clones get a size class; other rows say once, few or many, or leave the size out.

v_call	d_call	clone_size	j_call	cdr3_aa	cdr3_nt
TRBV5-6	TRBD1	-	TRBJ2-7	CASRGDRGRSYEQYF	TGTGCCAGCAGGGGGGACAGGGGACGGTCCTACGAGCAGTACTTC
TRBV7-6	-	-	TRBJ1-2	CASSAAVGPGVGYTF	TGTGCCAGCAGCGCCGCCGTGGGCCCAGGGGTTGGCTACACCTTC
TRBV7-9	-	few	TRBJ2-3	CASYHFFGDTQYF	TGTGCCAGCTATCACTTTTTTGGAGATACGCAGTATTTT
TRBV20-1	-	few	TRBJ2-5	CSAKPGRSQETQYF	TGCAGTGCGAAACCGGGACGAAGCCAAGAGACCCAGTACTTC
TRBV5-5	-	many	TRBJ2-2	CASSLEPNTGELFF	TGTGCCAGCAGCTTGGAGCCAAACACCGGGGAGCTGTTTTTT
TRBV5-5	-	few	TRBJ1-6	CASSLDPGDSPLHF	TGTGCCAGCAGCTTGGACCCAGGGGATTCACCCCTCCACTTT
TRBV7-2	TRBD2	-	TRBJ2-7	CASSSRTSGGPYEQYF	TGTGCCAGCAGCTCTCGGACTAGCGGGGGTCCCTACGAGCAGTACTTC
TRBV7-9	TRBD2	few	TRBJ2-3	CASSLAPSGVDTQYF	TGTGCCAGCAGCTTAGCTCCTAGCGGGGTTGATACGCAGTATTTT
TRBV3-1	-	-	TRBJ1-1	CASSHDYNTEAFF	TGTGCCAGCAGCCACGATTACAACACTGAAGCTTTCTTT
TRBV6-5	TRBD1	many	TRBJ2-7	CASSHGQGYEQYF	TGTGCCAGCAGTCATGGACAGGGCTACGAGCAGTACTTC
TRBV2	TRBD2	few	TRBJ2-1	CASTGEGGWREQFF	TGTGCCAGCACGGGAGAGGGAGGGTGGCGTGAGCAGTTCTTC
TRBV12-3/TRBV12-4	-	-	TRBJ1-6	CASSPADLSPLHF	TGTGCCAGCAGCCCAGCAGACCTATCACCCCTCCACTTT
TRBV7-7	-	many	TRBJ2-5	CASSLGPGETQYF	TGTGCCAGCAGCTTAGGCCCCGGAGAGACCCAGTACTTC
TRBV5-1	-	many	TRBJ2-1	CASRMVPGEHNEQFF	TGCGCCAGCAGGATGGTGCCGGGGGAGCACAATGAGCAGTTCTTC
TRBV7-2	-	many	TRBJ2-5	CASSSGPSGGTQYF	TGTGCCAGCAGCTCCGGCCCCTCCGGAGGGACCCAGTACTTC
TRBV20-1	-	few	TRBJ2-2	CSARDRGGNTGELFF	TGCAGTGCTAGAGATCGAGGGGGGAACACCGGGGAGCTGTTTTTT
TRBV19	-	few	TRBJ2-3	CASSILQTGRQQYF	TGTGCCAGTAGTATACTCCAGACAGGACGACAGCAGTATTTT
TRBV4-1	TRBD2	-	TRBJ2-3	CASSQEGTSGDTQYF	TGCGCCAGCAGCCAAGAAGGGACTAGCGGAGATACGCAGTATTTT
TRBV6-5	-	-	TRBJ2-6	CASSSAEGANVLTF	TGTGCCAGCAGTTCGGCGGAAGGGGCCAACGTCCTGACTTTC
TRBV29-1	-	once	TRBJ1-1	CSVEDLGVGTEAFF	TGCAGCGTTGAAGATCTCGGGGTTGGCACTGAAGCTTTCTTT
TRBV6-5	-	few	TRBJ1-2	CASRGLLYGYTF	TGTGCCAGCAGGGGACTGCTCTATGGCTACACCTTC
TRBV6-2/TRBV6-3	-	-	TRBJ2-3	CASSPTGEDTQYF	TGTGCCAGCAGCCCGACGGGCGAAGATACGCAGTATTTT
TRBV4-3	-	few	TRBJ2-3	CASSQRRSEQYF	TGCGCCAGCAGCCAAAGGAGGAGTGAGCAGTATTTT
TRBV11-2	-	-	TRBJ2-7	CASTQGGNSYEQYF	TGTGCCAGCACCCAGGGGGGTAACTCCTACGAGCAGTACTTC
TRBV6-5	TRBD1	few	TRBJ2-7	CASKETGGLRLYF	TGTGCCAGCAAAGAGACAGGGGGCTTGAGGTTGTACTTC
TRBV18	TRBD1	few	TRBJ2-5	CASSPNRNRGYQETQYF	TGTGCCAGCTCACCGAACCGGAACAGGGGGTATCAGGAGACCCAGTACTTC
TRBV15	-	many	TRBJ2-7	CATSRDVGGFDEQYF	TGTGCCACCAGCAGAGATGTAGGGGGATTCGACGAGCAGTACTTC
TRBV28	TRBD1	few	TRBJ1-1	CASSSSDRVGTEAFF	TGTGCCAGCAGTTCCTCCGACAGGGTGGGCACTGAAGCTTTCTTT
TRBV19	-	-	TRBJ2-1	CASSIVLGSGEQFF	TGTGCCAGTAGTATAGTGCTGGGGTCGGGAGAGCAGTTCTTC
TRBV20-1	TRBD1	few	TRBJ2-7	CSARVPQGGSSYEQYF	TGCAGTGCTAGAGTTCCCCAAGGGGGCTCCTCCTACGAGCAGTACTTC
TRBV5-1	TRBD2	-	TRBJ2-5	CASSLTSGFQETQYF	TGCGCCAGCAGCTTGACTAGCGGGTTCCAAGAGACCCAGTACTTC
TRBV5-1	-	-	TRBJ1-5	CASSLGLGGDQPQHF	TGCGCCAGCAGCTTGGGTCTTGGGGGCGATCAGCCCCAGCATTTT
TRBV5-5	-	many	TRBJ2-4	CASSPRVLLAKNIQYF	TGTGCCAGCAGCCCCAGGGTCTTACTAGCCAAAAACATTCAGTACTTC
TRBV6-2/TRBV6-3	TRBD2	many	TRBJ2-1	CASSRLAGGNEQFF	TGTGCCAGCAGTCGTTTAGCGGGAGGCAATGAGCAGTTCTTC
TRBV12-3/TRBV12-4	TRBD1	-	TRBJ1-2	CASSTPGQLLYGYTF	TGTGCCAGCAGTACTCCGGGACAGCTCCTATATGGCTACACCTTC
TRBV3-1	TRBD2	-	TRBJ2-1	CASSQDNVRGGIF	TGTGCCAGCAGCCAAGACAATGTGCGGGGGGGAATCTTC